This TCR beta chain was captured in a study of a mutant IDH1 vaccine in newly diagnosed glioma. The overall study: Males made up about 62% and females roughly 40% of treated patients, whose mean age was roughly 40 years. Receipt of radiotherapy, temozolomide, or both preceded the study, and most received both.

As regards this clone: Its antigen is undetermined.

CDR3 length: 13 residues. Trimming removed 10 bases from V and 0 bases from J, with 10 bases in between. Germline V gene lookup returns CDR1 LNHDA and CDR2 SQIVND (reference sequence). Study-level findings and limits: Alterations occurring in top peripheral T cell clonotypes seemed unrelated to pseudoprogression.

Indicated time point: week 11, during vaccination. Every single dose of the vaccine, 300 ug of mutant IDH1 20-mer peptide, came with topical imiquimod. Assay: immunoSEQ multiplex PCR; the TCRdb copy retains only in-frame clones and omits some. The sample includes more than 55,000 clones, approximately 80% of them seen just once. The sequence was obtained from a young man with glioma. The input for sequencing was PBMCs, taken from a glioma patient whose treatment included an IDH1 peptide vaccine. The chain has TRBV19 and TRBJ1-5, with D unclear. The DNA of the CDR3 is TGTGCCACCGGACGGTCTAGCAATCAGCCCCAGCATTTT. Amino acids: CATGRSSNQPQHF. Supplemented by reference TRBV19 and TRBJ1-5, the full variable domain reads DGGITQSPKYLFRKEGQNVTLSCEQNLNHDAMYWYRQDPGQGLRLIYYSQIVNDFQKGDIAEGYSVSREKKESFPLTVTSAQKNPTAFYLCATGRSSNQPQHFGDGTRLSIL.